A selection of T cell receptor beta chains follows, all from one sample in a study of graft-versus-host responses after intestinal transplantation. Clones were read by immunoSEQ multiplex PCR, and TCRdb kept only the in-frame ones, dropping some. The sample has about 73,000 clones; 90% are singletons. Their antigen targets remain unknown. The sample was unstimulated CD8+ T cells sorted from spleen or lymph node cells, taken before transplant. The receptors stem from a human donor who was the organ donor for an intestinal transplant. Both conserved end residues are trimmed from each CDR3.

TRBJ1-1	TRBV7-2	ASSRRERYQPNTEAF
TRBJ1-5	TRBV10-3	AISSGMASGQPQH
TRBJ2-1	TRBV6-5	ASRLQGLGYNEQF
TRBJ1-2	TRBV29-1	SVEDPTNGQHNYGYT
TRBJ1-2	TRBV29-1	SVDTGGFSGYT
TRBJ1-1	TRBV28	ASSPRGVNTEAF
TRBJ2-1	TRBV27	ASSLSGGGSYNEQF
TRBJ1-5	TRBV7-9	ASSLRGGADQPQH
TRBJ1-4	TRBV30	ACEGVNEKLF
TRBJ2-2	TRBV6-5	ASSPLNTGELF
TRBJ1-1	TRBV10-3	AISPRTGGYTEAF
TRBJ2-3	TRBV12-5	ASGLAGSTDTQY
TRBJ1-1	TRBV6-6	ASSYAAGQD
TRBJ2-1	TRBV19	ASSIGTSGGYNEQF
TRBJ1-2	TRBV30	AWSQMGQGDGYT
TRBJ1-6	TRBV6-1	ASSEFEGPTPNSPLH
TRBJ2-3	TRBV11-2	ASNPGQGTSTDTQY
TRBJ2-1	TRBV4-3	ASSPTIYNEQF
TRBJ1-5	TRBV27	ASSLAPGVLNQPQH
TRBJ2-1	TRBV13	ASSRRAGEDFNEQF
TRBJ2-5	TRBV4-1	ASSQQQGGGWQETQY
TRBJ1-1	TRBV2	ASSERDRGYTEAF
TRBJ1-2	TRBV7-9	ASSPFGRGNDYGYT
TRBJ1-1	TRBV6-5	ASSYGGMTEAF
TRBJ1-6	TRBV5-8	ASSRPLH
TRBJ1-1	TRBV5-6	ASSSPLKLNTEAF
TRBJ2-3	TRBV10-3	AISAAGQGATDTQY
TRBJ1-3	TRBV6-6	ASSYVAAGTGNTIY
TRBJ2-1	TRBV2	ASSASGGPNYNEQF
TRBJ2-3	TRBV5-1	ASSSGQGAADTQY
TRBJ2-1	TRBV27	ASSPLGTGGFNEQF